These T cell receptor beta chains were read from a single sample in a study of CXCR3-negative and CXCR3-positive naive CD8 T cells. TCRdb reworked the 5' RACE reads into one entry per CDR3 protein, no DNA. Recorded here are 69,000 or so distinct CDR3 sequences; the top ten clones represent about 1.5%. The sample was naive CXCR3- CD8+ T cells from blood. Source of these receptors: a human donor in good health. Some clones in this sample may be carry-over from other donors' samples. Both conserved end residues are part of each CDR3.

length: 18
V: TRBV11-2
J: TRBJ2-1
CDR3: CASSPGQGWFSSYNEQFF

length: 11
V: TRBV20-1
J: TRBJ2-7
CDR3: CSASALGGQYF

length: 14
V: TRBV28
J: TRBJ2-1
CDR3: CASSSERDGDEQFF

length: 17
V: TRBV15
J: TRBJ2-4
CDR3: CATSRDWTSGSENIQYF

length: 16
V: TRBV29-1
J: TRBJ2-2
CDR3: CSVEAVRAWGTGELFF

length: 18
V: TRBV15
J: TRBJ1-4
CDR3: CATSRVIEDRGGEEKLFF

length: 17
V: TRBV18
J: TRBJ1-4
CDR3: CASSPTLSGEEDEKLFF

length: 11
V: TRBV29-1
J: TRBJ2-1
CDR3: CSVVTGTGQFF

length: 14
V: TRBV4-1
J: TRBJ1-1
CDR3: CASSQYGWNTEAFF

length: 12
V: TRBV28
J: TRBJ2-7
CDR3: CASSLPGLTGYF

length: 15
V: TRBV12-3/TRBV12-4
J: TRBJ2-7
CDR3: CASSVAGLKTYEQYF

length: 15
V: TRBV5-1
J: TRBJ1-2
CDR3: CASSLWDREDYGYTF

length: 12
V: TRBV29-1
J: TRBJ2-1
CDR3: CSVEFMREPKFF

length: 16
V: TRBV6-2/TRBV6-3
J: TRBJ2-7
CDR3: CASSAQGQGDSYEQYF

length: 19
V: TRBV3-1
J: TRBJ1-3
CDR3: CASSPRTLTGTHSGNTIYF

length: 16
V: TRBV14
J: TRBJ2-1
CDR3: CASSQDGGGLYNEQFF

length: 12
V: TRBV29-1
J: TRBJ1-5
CDR3: CSVVVPGGPQHF

length: 13
V: TRBV10-3
J: TRBJ1-1
CDR3: CAIRTGSGTEAFF

length: 15
V: TRBV13
J: TRBJ2-7
CDR3: CASSFGGGSSYEQYF

length: 15
V: TRBV5-1
J: TRBJ2-1
CDR3: CASSLPTSSYNEQFF

length: 18
V: TRBV5-6
J: TRBJ2-3
CDR3: CASSFRRELAGIGDTQYF

length: 13
V: TRBV29-1
J: TRBJ2-2
CDR3: CAWRLANTGELFF

length: 15
V: TRBV29-1
J: TRBJ2-1
CDR3: CSTETSGGTYNEQFF

length: 18
V: TRBV28
J: TRBJ2-5
CDR3: CASRRPNSGTGYQETQYF

length: 12
V: TRBV12-3/TRBV12-4
J: TRBJ1-6
CDR3: CASSPDRQPLHF

length: 14
V: TRBV7-9
J: TRBJ2-1
CDR3: CASEGLAVYNEQFF